The 9 T cell receptor beta chains below were found in one sample sequenced in a study of cytomegalovirus exposure and HLA in healthy donors. Using immunoSEQ multiplex PCR, the repertoire was profiled, and TCRdb retains in-frame clones only, with some absent. The sample comprises a few hundred thousand clones, 90% to 95% of which are singletons, and 1.1% rests with the top ten. The sample consisted of PBMCs. These receptors were obtained from a woman aged 18-29 years in good health and CMV-seronegative.

This chain links TRBV10-3 with TRBJ2-7, with a weak D call TRBD2 (6 bases). In germline, CDR1 is ENHRY, CDR2 SYGVKD. The CDR3 sequence is 14 residues long. V was pared by 2 bases and J by 2 bases, with 10 bases between. The CDR3 region has the DNA TGTGCCATCAGTGAGGTCGGGAGTACCTACGAGCAGTACTTC. As protein: CAISEVGSTYEQYF.

The V call is TRBV29-1, the J call TRBJ1-2, with TRBD1 matching 9 bases. Losses at the gene ends were 5 bases for V and 4 bases for J; bases not matched to a gene: 5. Germline V gene lookup returns CDR1 SQVTM and CDR2 ANQGSEA. This CDR3 is built from 13 residues. CDR3 sequence (DNA): TGCAGCGTTCCGGGACAGGGTTCCTATGGCTACACCTTC. Its protein product is CSVPGQGSYGYTF.

The table lists this clone with a few counts. The rearrangement links TRBV7-2 to TRBJ1-1; D is perhaps TRBD1 (6 bases). Trimming cost V 5 bases and J 6 bases, with 16 bases left between them. The CDR3 is 14 residues long. Germline values: CDR1 SGHTA, CDR2 FQGNSA. Here the CDR3 reads CASSLRGALAEAFF. The CDR3 bases are TGTGCCAGCAGCCTCCGGGGGGCCTTGGCTGAAGCTTTCTTT.

This chain joins TRBV27 and TRBJ2-7, with D possibly being TRBD2 (7 bases). The length of the CDR3 is 13 residues. With 1 base removed from V and 5 bases from J, the gap between germline ends came to 9 bases. Germline V gene sequence: CDR1 MNHEY, CDR2 SMNVEV (reference sequence). The CDR3: CASSLWGGDEQYF. The CDR3 DNA is TGTGCCAGCAGTTTATGGGGGGGCGACGAGCAGTACTTC.

V is TRBV30 and J is TRBJ1-3, with D tentatively TRBD1 (5 bases). Germline V gene data show CDR1 as GTSNPN and CDR2 as SVGIG (reference sequence). This CDR3 is 14 amino acids long. The germline V and J ends were trimmed by 0 bases and 2 bases, with 8 bases remaining between them. The CDR3 loop is CAWSVTETGNTIYF. The DNA for the CDR3 is TGTGCCTGGAGTGTGACAGAGACTGGAAACACCATATATTTT.

The chain carries TRBV29-1 and TRBJ2-3; 10 bases agree with TRBD1. The CDR3 is made up of 13 amino acids. The V gene end was trimmed by 7 bases and the J gene end by 6 bases; junction bases not matched to a gene: 7. CDR1 and CDR2 from the germline V gene are SQVTM and ANQGSEA. CDR3 residues: CSARDRGTDTQYF. CDR3 nucleotide sequence: TGCAGCGCCCGGGACAGGGGAACGGATACGCAGTATTTT.

The rearrangement links TRBV5-1 to TRBJ2-5; TRBD1 is a possible D gene (5 bases). The V gene lost 0 bases and the J gene lost 5 bases, with 17 bases spanning the gap. This CDR3 region has 16 residues. Germline loops: CDR1 SGHRS, CDR2 YFSETQ. CDR3 sequence: CASSLGGPALGETQYF. The CDR3 DNA reads TGCGCCAGCAGCTTGGGGGGCCCTGCCCTTGGGGAGACCCAGTACTTC.

The chain has TRBV25-1 and TRBJ2-7; D gene uncertain. The CDR3 has 11 amino acids. Germline CDR1 and CDR2: MGHDK and SYGVNS. V lost 4 bases to trimming and J lost 6 bases, with 7 bases between them. As DNA, the CDR3 is TGTGCCAGCAGTGGGTCGCGCGAGCAGTACTTC. This gives the protein CASSGSREQYF.

The CDR3 region is CATSRDRASGGNQPQHF. The CDR3 nucleotides are TGTGCCACCAGCAGGGACAGGGCCTCAGGGGGCAATCAGCCCCAGCATTTT. The J gene is TRBJ1-5, the V gene TRBV15; TRBD1 agrees at 8 bases. This CDR3 is built from 17 residues. Germline V gives CDR1 LNHNV, CDR2 YYDKDF (reference sequence). V was clipped by 3 bases and J by 2 bases; unmatched bases: 9.